The text below deals with one TCR beta chain. What it binds is not known. Via template switching, UMIs carrying a 6-nucleotide sample barcode were introduced. From its re-call of the 5' RACE reads, TCRdb lists each CDR3 protein once, without DNA. This table holds a few hundred thousand distinct CDR3 sequences. The data stem from a study of monozygotic twins with inflammatory bowel disease. Regarding the study as a whole: Especially with disease activity, IBD patients shared fewer clonotypes with others than healthy twins did. Evidence failed to back one strong IBD-linked signal or clonotype.

This TCR derives from a human donor with ulcerative colitis or Crohn's disease, or a healthy co-twin of an affected twin (not recorded which). Sequencing input: blood.

Here the CDR3 reads CASSLGQGDTQYF. V gene TRBV5-1 combines with J gene TRBJ2-3; the TCRdb call, TRBD1, lacks DNA for checking. This CDR3 contains 13 residues. Germline values: CDR1 SGHRS, CDR2 YFSETQ.